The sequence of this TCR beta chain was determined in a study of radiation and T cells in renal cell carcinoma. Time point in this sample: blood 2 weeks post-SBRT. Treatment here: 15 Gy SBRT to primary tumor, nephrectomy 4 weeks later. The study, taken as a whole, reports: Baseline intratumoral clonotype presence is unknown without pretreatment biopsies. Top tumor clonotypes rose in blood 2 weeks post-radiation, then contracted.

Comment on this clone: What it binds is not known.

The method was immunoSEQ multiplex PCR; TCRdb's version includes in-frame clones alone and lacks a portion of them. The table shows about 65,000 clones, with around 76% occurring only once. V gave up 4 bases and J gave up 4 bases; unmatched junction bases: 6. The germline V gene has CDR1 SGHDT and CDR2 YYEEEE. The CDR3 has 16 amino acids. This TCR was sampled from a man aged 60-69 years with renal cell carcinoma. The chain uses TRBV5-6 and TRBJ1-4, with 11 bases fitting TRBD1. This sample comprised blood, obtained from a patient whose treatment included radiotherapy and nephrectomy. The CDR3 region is CASSPDRGLFNEKLFF. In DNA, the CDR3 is TGTGCCAGCAGCCCGGACAGGGGGCTGTTTAATGAAAAACTGTTTTTT. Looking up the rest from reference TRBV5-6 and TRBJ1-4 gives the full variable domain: DAGVTQSPTHLIKTRGQQVTLRCSPKSGHDTVSWYQQALGQGPQFIFQYYEEEERQRGNFPDRFSGHQFPNYSSELNVNALLLGDSALYLCASSPDRGLFNEKLFFGSGTQLSVL.